This T cell receptor (beta chain) was obtained from a study of cytomegalovirus exposure and HLA in healthy donors. PCR was performed using 60 Vbeta and 13 Jbeta primers. Method: immunoSEQ multiplex PCR; TCRdb's copy keeps in-frame clones and lacks some. The sample features about 48,000 clones, with 6.1% in its top ten. V dropped 2 bases and J dropped 1 base, with 8 bases sitting between them. Germline V gene lookup returns CDR1 GTSNPN and CDR2 SVGIG (reference sequence). The CDR3 runs 13 residues. Study-wide points: Earlier results showed most TCR beta V segments being productive about 87% or about 30% of the time.

Note on this clone: Its specificity is unknown.

Sequencing used PBMCs. This chain uses TRBV30 with TRBJ1-2; D is perhaps TRBD1 (6 bases). The sequence came from a male donor in good health and CMV-seropositive. The CDR3 loop is CAWSWDINYGYTF. The DNA for the CDR3 is TGTGCCTGGAGTTGGGACATTAACTATGGCTACACCTTC.